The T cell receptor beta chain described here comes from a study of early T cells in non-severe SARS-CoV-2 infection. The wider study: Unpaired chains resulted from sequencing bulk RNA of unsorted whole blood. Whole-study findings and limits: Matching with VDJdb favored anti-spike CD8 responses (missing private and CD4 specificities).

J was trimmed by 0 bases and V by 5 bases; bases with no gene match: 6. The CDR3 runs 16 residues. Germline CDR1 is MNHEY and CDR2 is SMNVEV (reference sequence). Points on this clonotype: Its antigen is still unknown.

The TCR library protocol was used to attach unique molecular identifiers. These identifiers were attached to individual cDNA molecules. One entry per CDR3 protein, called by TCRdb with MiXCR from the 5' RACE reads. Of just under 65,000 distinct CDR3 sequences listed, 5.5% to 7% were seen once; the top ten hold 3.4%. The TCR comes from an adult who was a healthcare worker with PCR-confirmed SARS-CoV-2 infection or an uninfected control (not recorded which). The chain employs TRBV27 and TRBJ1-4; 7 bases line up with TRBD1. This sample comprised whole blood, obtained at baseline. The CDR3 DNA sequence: TGTGCCAGCAGTAGGGGACAGATTGCAACTAATGAAAAACTGTTTTTT. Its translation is CASSRGQIATNEKLFF.